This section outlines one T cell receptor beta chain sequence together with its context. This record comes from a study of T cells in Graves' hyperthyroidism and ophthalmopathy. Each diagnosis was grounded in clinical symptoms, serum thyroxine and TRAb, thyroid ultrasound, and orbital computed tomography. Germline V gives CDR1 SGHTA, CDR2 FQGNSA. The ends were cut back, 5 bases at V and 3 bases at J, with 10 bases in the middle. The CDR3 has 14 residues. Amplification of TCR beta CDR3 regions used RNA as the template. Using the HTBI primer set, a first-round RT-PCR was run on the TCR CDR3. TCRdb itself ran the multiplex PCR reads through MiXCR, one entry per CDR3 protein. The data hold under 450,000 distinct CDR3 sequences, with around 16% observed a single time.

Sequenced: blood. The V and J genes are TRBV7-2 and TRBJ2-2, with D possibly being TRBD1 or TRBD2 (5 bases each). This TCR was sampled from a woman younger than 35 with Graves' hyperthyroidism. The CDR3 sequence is CASSGDLYTGELFF. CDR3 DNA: TGTGCCAGCAGCGGGGACCTATACACCGGGGAGCTGTTTTTT. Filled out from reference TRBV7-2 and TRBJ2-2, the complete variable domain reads GAGVSQSPSNKVTEKGKDVELRCDPISGHTALYWYRQSLGQGLEFLIYFQGNSAPDKSGLPSDRFSAERTGGSVSTLTIQRTQQEDSAVYLCASSGDLYTGELFFGEGSRLTVL.